This paragraph reports one T cell receptor (beta chain). The data were obtained in a study of monozygotic twins with inflammatory bowel disease. cDNA was made in eight separate reactions per sample. Following a re-call of the 5' RACE reads, TCRdb has one entry per CDR3 protein and lacks DNA. This repertoire includes nearly 450,000 distinct CDR3 sequences. CDR1 and CDR2 from the germline V gene are SGHTA and FQGNSA. CDR3 length equals 15 residues. Source material: blood. The gene calls are TRBV7-2 and TRBJ2-2; TCRdb reports TRBD1, a call that lacks DNA to check it against. The source is a human donor with ulcerative colitis or Crohn's disease, or a healthy co-twin of an affected twin (not recorded which). This chain's CDR3 is CASSHRDGNTGELFF.